This TCR beta chain comes out of a study of preoperative IRX-2 immunotherapy in early breast cancer. Treatment described: preoperative locoregional IRX-2 cytokine immunotherapy. Preoperative locoregional IRX-2 cytokine immunotherapy was tested in the phase Ib source study. Trimming left V 1 base short and J 4 bases short, with 14 bases between. The CDR3 sequence is 16 residues long. CDR1 and CDR2 from the germline V gene are SGHRS and YFSETQ. Using immunoSEQ multiplex PCR, the repertoire was profiled, and TCRdb retains in-frame clones only, with some absent. The table lists roughly 99,000 clones, more than 80% of them singletons, with roughly 1.9% in the top ten.

This TCR was sampled from a human donor with breast cancer. V and J are TRBV5-1 and TRBJ2-2, with D unresolved. The input for sequencing was tumor tissue, taken after IRX-2 immunotherapy. The CDR3 region is CASSLIPLDATGELFF. The CDR3 coding sequence is TGCGCCAGCAGCTTGATCCCCCTCGATGCCACCGGGGAGCTGTTTTTT.